This T cell receptor (beta chain) was recovered during a study of T-cell memory formation after mild COVID-19. Across the study: In these data, TCR clusters were largely donor specific. Study-wide results and caveats: The pre-infection memory compartment contained some responding clones, suggesting cross-reactive memory joined.

TCRdb called the 5' RACE reads again in MiXCR, with one record for every CDR3 protein. There are under 650,000 distinct CDR3 sequences in the sample; roughly 18% occur only once, and around 12% lies in the top ten. CDR3 size: 17 residues. CDR1 is SGHVS and CDR2 is FNYEAQ in the germline V gene. The germline V and J ends were trimmed by 5 bases and 0 bases, with 16 bases remaining between them. This clonotype has only a few counts. Its target is unknown. The chain combines TRBV7-6 with TRBJ2-2; D unclear. The sequence was collected from an adult woman who had mild COVID-19 (a few samples of this study predate the infection). Cell type and time point are not known. The sample consisted of PBMCs or a T cell subset sorted from them (not recorded which). CDR3 loop: CASSNPPDRANTGELFF. The DNA for the CDR3 is TGTGCCAGCAGCAACCCACCCGACCGCGCGAACACCGGGGAGCTGTTTTTT.